This T cell receptor (beta chain) was captured in a study of response to subunit inactivated influenza vaccine. Each CDR3 protein is one row after TCRdb ran MiXCR on the RT-PCR reads. This table has roughly 620,000 distinct CDR3 sequences, 10% to 12% appearing once. This clonotype was detected ten times or more. Losses at the gene ends were 3 bases for V and 0 bases for J; bases not matched to a gene: 13. The CDR3 loop spans 19 amino acids. Germline V gene sequence: CDR1 MNHEY, CDR2 SVGEGT. These same data were also listed under a study on T cells expressing NK-cell markers. As that report states: Template switching by 5'RACE with UMIs generated the TCR beta cDNA. Cells sorted as CD3+CD56+NKG2C+, CD3+CD56+NKG2C- and CD3+CD56-NKG2C+ T cells supplied the TCR beta repertoires. Of eight sequenced donors, seven were HCMV-seropositive and one HCMV-seronegative. Dominant NKG2C+ clonotypes accounted for roughly 1.0-8% of CD8+ T cells in six donors. The CD3+CD56-NKG2C+ fraction was also led by these clonotypes in several donors.

The clonotype comes from a man aged 45-65 years who received an inactivated influenza vaccine. Sequenced here: PBMCs from blood, sampled on the day of vaccination. The chain has TRBV6-2 or TRBV6-3 and TRBJ2-2; 7 nucleotides match TRBD1. CDR3 residues: CASSYELGQPRPNTGELFF. CDR3 nucleotides: TGTGCCAGCAGTTATGAGTTGGGACAGCCACGACCGAACACCGGGGAGCTGTTTTTT.